This T cell receptor beta chain was captured by sequencing in a study of blood T cells in healthy people across ages. The trim removed 1 base at V and 8 bases at J, leaving 10 bases unmatched. There are 15 residues in the CDR3. The germline V gene encodes CDR1 LGHNA and CDR2 YSLEER. With a J-beta primer mix and a sample-barcoded 5' primer, a second PCR ran about 7 to 12 cycles. TCRdb redid the calling of the 5' RACE reads with MiXCR, one entry per CDR3 protein. The sample lists 380,000 or so distinct CDR3 sequences, roughly half seen once, with under 60% in the top ten. The sample taken for sequencing was blood. This rearrangement joins TRBV4-3 to TRBJ1-2, with 7 bases identical to TRBD1. This clonotype originated in a man in his 60s in good health. The CDR3 reads CASSQALQGRGGYTF. CDR3 DNA: TGCGCCAGCAGCCAAGCACTACAGGGGAGGGGAGGCTACACCTTC.